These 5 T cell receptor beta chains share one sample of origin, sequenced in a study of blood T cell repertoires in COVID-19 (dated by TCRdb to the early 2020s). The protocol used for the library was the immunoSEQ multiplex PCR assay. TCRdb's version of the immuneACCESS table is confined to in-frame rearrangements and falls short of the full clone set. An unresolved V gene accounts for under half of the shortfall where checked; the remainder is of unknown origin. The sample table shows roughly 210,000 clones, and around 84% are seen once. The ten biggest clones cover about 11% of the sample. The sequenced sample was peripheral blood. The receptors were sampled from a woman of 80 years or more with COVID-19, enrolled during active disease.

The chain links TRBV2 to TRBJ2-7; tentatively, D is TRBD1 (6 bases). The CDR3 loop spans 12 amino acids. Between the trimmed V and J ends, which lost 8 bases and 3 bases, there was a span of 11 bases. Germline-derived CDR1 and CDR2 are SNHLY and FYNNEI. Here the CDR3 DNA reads TGTGCCAGCGACGGACAGAGCTACGAGCAGTACTTC. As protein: CASDGQSYEQYF.

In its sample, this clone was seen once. The CDR3 is CASSSVVQETQYF. The CDR3 nucleotides are TGTGCCAGCAGTTCGGTGGTCCAAGAGACCCAGTACTTC. The chain employs TRBV6-5 and TRBJ2-5; D gene uncertain. Germline CDR1 reads MNHEY; CDR2 reads SVGAGI. The CDR3 sequence is 13 residues long. V lost 4 bases and J lost 1, with 7 bases in between.

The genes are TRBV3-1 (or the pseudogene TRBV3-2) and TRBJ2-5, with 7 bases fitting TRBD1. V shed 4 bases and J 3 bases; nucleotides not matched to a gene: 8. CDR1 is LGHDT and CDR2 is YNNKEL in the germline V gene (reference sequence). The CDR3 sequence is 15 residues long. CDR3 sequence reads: CASSLGQTMKETQYF. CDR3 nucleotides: TGTGCCAGCAGCCTGGGACAGACCATGAAAGAGACCCAGTACTTC.

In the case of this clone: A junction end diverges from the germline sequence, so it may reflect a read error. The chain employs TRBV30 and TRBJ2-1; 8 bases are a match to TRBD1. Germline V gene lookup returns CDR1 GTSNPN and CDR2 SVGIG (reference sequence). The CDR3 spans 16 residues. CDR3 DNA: TGTGCCGGGAGGAAGGGCGGACAGGGCAATTACAATGAGCAGTTCTTC. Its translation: CAGRKGGQGNYNEQFF.

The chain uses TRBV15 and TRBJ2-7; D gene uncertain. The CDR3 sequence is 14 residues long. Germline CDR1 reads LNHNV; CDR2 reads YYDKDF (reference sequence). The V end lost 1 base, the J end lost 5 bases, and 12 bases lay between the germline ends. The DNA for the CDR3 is TGTGCCACCAGCAGAGGCAGTACTAAGGACGAGCAGTACTTC. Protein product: CATSRGSTKDEQYF.